This passage covers 31 T cell receptor beta chains from one sample sequenced in a study of blood T cells in healthy people across ages. Sample-barcoded 5' priming and a J-beta primer mix drove a second PCR of roughly 7 to 11 cycles. Via MiXCR, TCRdb re-called the 5' RACE reads, giving one row per CDR3 protein. The sample contains some 690,000 distinct CDR3 sequences, 20% to 25% of which appear only once. Material: blood. The receptors were gathered from a man between 65 and 85 years old in good health.

The chain couples TRBV7-9 to TRBJ2-7; 9 bases agree with TRBD1. V was pared by 5 bases and J by 3 bases, with 5 bases of the junction left unmatched. From germline, CDR1 is SEHNR and CDR2 FQNEAQ (reference sequence). This CDR3 comprises 14 residues. Written as DNA, the CDR3 is TGTGCCAGCAGCCCCGGGACAGGGCGCTACGAGCAGTACTTC. Translating gives CASSPGTGRYEQYF.

This clonotype was observed at least ten times. The genes are TRBV7-2 and TRBJ1-2; D is unresolved. The germline CDR1 and CDR2 sequences are SGHTA and FQGNSA. The CDR3 covers 10 residues. Trimming stripped 10 bases from V and 6 bases from J, with 9 bases between. CDR3 amino acids: CATRQNGYTF. CDR3 coding DNA: TGTGCCACCCGTCAGAATGGCTACACCTTC.

V gene TRBV6-6 combines with J gene TRBJ2-5; TRBD1 matches 7 bases. The J call may be wrong; the DNA end is better matched by TRBJ2-7. The CDR3 is made up of 14 amino acids. CDR1 MNHNY and CDR2 SVGAGI come from the germline V gene (reference sequence). CDR3 residues: CASNRGGNIYEQYF. The CDR3, as DNA: TGTGCCAGCAATCGAGGGGGCAATATTTACGAGCAGTACTTC.

Only one count was recorded for this clonotype. The chain combines TRBV4-3 with TRBJ2-1; 7 bases line up with TRBD2. The germline V gene encodes CDR1 LGHNA and CDR2 YSLEER. This CDR3 spans 16 amino acids. V lost 0 bases, J lost 6 bases, and 8 bases stayed unmatched. Written as DNA, the CDR3 is TGCGCCAGCAGCCAAGAGACCAGCGGGGCCCGCAATGAGCAGTTCTTC. Its translation: CASSQETSGARNEQFF.

The chain joins TRBV3-1 to TRBJ2-5; D unresolved. The germline V gene has CDR1 LGHDT and CDR2 YNNKEL (reference sequence). V was shortened by 0 bases and J by 10 bases, with 6 bases between the two germline ends. The CDR3 has 11 residues. CDR3 coding DNA: TGTGCCAGCAGCCAAGAGTTGGGCCAGTACTTC. It specifies CASSQELGQYF.

The rearrangement links TRBV2 to TRBJ1-4; 8 bases are shared with TRBD1. Per germline, CDR1 SNHLY and CDR2 FYNNEI. CDR3 length equals 14 residues. With V trimmed by 6 bases and J by 8 bases, 8 bases remained unmatched. The CDR3 is CASRPDRGSEKLFF. CDR3 sequence (DNA): TGTGCCAGCAGACCCGACAGGGGAAGCGAAAAACTGTTTTTT.

The table lists this clonotype with many counts. The chain combines TRBV4-1 with TRBJ1-2; D remains ambiguous. The V gene lost 0 bases and the J gene lost 8 bases, with 10 bases spanning the gap. The length of the CDR3 is 13 residues. CDR1 and CDR2 from the germline V gene are MGHRA and YSYEKL. CDR3 in DNA: TGCGCCAGCAGCCAAGAACGGAGAGGCGGCTACACCTTC. Translation gives CASSQERRGGYTF.

The chain recombines TRBV11-2 with TRBJ1-2; perhaps TRBD1 as D (5 bases). Trimming took 8 bases from V and 4 from J, leaving 11 bases between them. Germline V CDR1 and CDR2: SGHAT, FQNNGV. The CDR3 contains 12 residues. The CDR3 nucleotides are TGTGCCAGCGGAGCAGGGTTCTATGGCTACACCTTC. Translation gives CASGAGFYGYTF.

In the case of this clonotype: Germline and junction disagree at one end, which may indicate a read error. This chain joins TRBV7-2 and TRBJ2-3; TRBD2 agrees at 8 bases. This CDR3 contains 15 residues. Germline CDR1 is SGHTA and CDR2 is FQGNSA. The CDR3 DNA reads TGTGCCAGCGGCTTTAGCGGGACAACGTTAGATACGCAGTATTTT. Encoded protein: CASGFSGTTLDTQYF.

This clonotype was recorded once. J is TRBJ2-7 and V is TRBV24-1; D could derive from TRBD1 or TRBD2 (5 bases each). TRBJ2-5 matches the DNA end more closely, so the J call is doubtful. This CDR3 is built from 15 residues. From germline, CDR1 is KGHDR and CDR2 SFDVKD. Written as DNA, the CDR3 is TGTGCCACCAGTGATTTTGGGGGAGAGGCGGAGACCCAGTACTTC. Translating it yields CATSDFGGEAETQYF.

The chain employs TRBV13 and TRBJ1-6, with TRBD1 identical over 7 bases. The CDR3 runs 13 residues. V dropped 4 bases and J dropped 9; count of bases not matched to a gene: 3. Germline V CDR1 and CDR2: PRHDT, FYEKMQ (reference sequence). Written as DNA, the CDR3 is TGTGCCAGCAGCTCCGGGACAGTTTCACCCCTCCACTTT. Protein: CASSSGTVSPLHF.

The rearrangement links TRBV18 to TRBJ2-4, with TRBD2 matching 8 bases. From germline, CDR1 is KGHSH and CDR2 LQKENI. CDR3 size: 15 residues. After removal of 1 base from V and 2 bases from J, the junction contained 1 base not matched to a gene. In nucleotides, the CDR3 is TGTGCCAGCTCACCACGGACTAGCTCCAAAAACATTCAGTACTTC. Translated: CASSPRTSSKNIQYF.

The V and J genes are TRBV5-1 and TRBJ1-2; TRBD1 might be the D (6 bases). Trimming shortened V by 4 bases and J by 4 bases, and 20 bases separated the two germline ends. The CDR3 is 16 amino acids. Germline loops: CDR1 SGHRS, CDR2 YFSETQ. The CDR3 region is CASSDYRESESYGYTF. In DNA, the CDR3 is TGCGCCAGCAGCGATTACAGGGAGAGTGAAAGCTATGGCTACACCTTC.

A note on this clonotype: A much larger clone differs by one base, so this may be a read error. The chain has TRBV20-1 and TRBJ2-5, with TRBD2 matching 8 bases. The germline gives CDR1 DFQATT, CDR2 SNEGSKA (reference sequence). V dropped 3 bases and J dropped 1; count of bases not matched to a gene: 16. CDR3 size: 18 residues. CDR3 amino acids: CSASPLTSGPITQETQYF. The CDR3 coding sequence is TGCAGTGCTAGCCCACTTACTAGCGGTCCGATCACCCAAGAGACCCAGTACTTC.

The chain has TRBV6-4 and TRBJ1-2; D unclear. Germline assignment: CDR1 MRHNA and CDR2 SNTAGT. The V and J ends lost 7 bases and 8 bases respectively, with 8 bases between them. The CDR3 has 10 residues. CDR3 nucleotide sequence: TGTGCCAGCAAGGAAGAAGGCTACACCTTC. Its translation: CASKEEGYTF.

V and J are TRBV25-1 and TRBJ2-2; D is unresolved. V lost 2 bases and J lost 1, with 8 bases in between. CDR3 length equals 15 residues. Germline values: CDR1 MGHDK, CDR2 SYGVNS. The chain's CDR3 is CASSERRGNTGELFF. CDR3 DNA sequence: TGTGCCAGCAGTGAAAGGCGCGGGAACACCGGGGAGCTGTTTTTT.

The chain links TRBV7-3 to TRBJ2-5; 11 positions match TRBD2. The CDR3 contains 15 residues. J gave up 6 bases and V 6 bases, and 9 bases lay outside the gene matches. Germline values: CDR1 SGHTA, CDR2 FQGTGA. Written as DNA, the CDR3 is TGTGCCAGCAGTTCGACTAGCGGGGTGGCACAGACCCAGTACTTC. It specifies CASSSTSGVAQTQYF.

This clonotype was detected only a few times. The genes are TRBV2 and TRBJ2-4; D unclear. Per germline, CDR1 SNHLY and CDR2 FYNNEI. The CDR3 contains 14 residues. V gave up 6 bases and J gave up 7 bases, with 16 bases separating them. The CDR3 spells CASSQLVTANIQYF. CDR3 DNA: TGTGCCAGCAGCCAACTTGTAACTGCGAACATTCAGTACTTC.

Note on this clonotype: At one end, the junction sequence differs from germline, possibly due to a read error. The genes are TRBV12-3 or TRBV12-4 and TRBJ2-3; TRBD2 matches 8 bases. This CDR3 comprises 16 residues. The CDR3 bases are TGTGCCAGCAGTCCCGCGTGCAGCGGGAGTGCAGATACGCAATATTTT. It yields the protein CASSPACSGSADTQYF.

The chain employs TRBV7-8 and TRBJ2-7, with 10 bases that match TRBD2. Germline values: CDR1 SGHVS, CDR2 FQNEAQ. There are 15 residues in the CDR3. J gave up 2 bases and V 5 bases, and 6 bases lay outside the gene matches. DNA for the CDR3: TGTGCCAGCAGCATATCTAGCGGGAGAGCCTACGAGCAGTACGTC. Translating gives CASSISSGRAYEQYV.

CDR3 region: CASSPWGTSGGYEQYF. The DNA of the CDR3 is TGTGCCAGCAGTCCGTGGGGGACTAGCGGGGGGTACGAGCAGTACTTC. This chain uses TRBV12-3 or TRBV12-4 with TRBJ2-7; 15 positions agree with TRBD2. The CDR3 loop spans 16 amino acids. V lost 5 bases and J lost 4; bases outside the gene matches: 6.

In its sample, this clonotype was seen a few times. This chain uses TRBV27 with TRBJ2-3, with no clear D. CDR1 MNHEY and CDR2 SMNVEV come from the germline V gene (reference sequence). V gave up 8 bases and J gave up 1 base, with 10 bases separating them. The length of the CDR3 is 13 residues. CDR3 loop: CASRRWGTDTQYF. The CDR3 nucleotides are TGTGCCAGCCGACGTTGGGGCACAGATACGCAGTATTTT.

The chain employs TRBV10-3 and TRBJ2-3; TRBD2 might be the D (6 bases). CDR1 and CDR2 (germline): ENHRY, SYGVKD. Trimming cost V 8 bases and J 3 bases, with 15 bases left between them. The CDR3 covers 14 residues. The CDR3 DNA reads as TGTGCCATCTCCCCCGGGACTCCAACAGATACGCAGTATTTT. Translation: CAISPGTPTDTQYF.

This chain connects TRBV5-5 to TRBJ1-2; a weak D match, TRBD1 (6 bases). This CDR3 region has 14 residues. The germline V gene encodes CDR1 SGHKS and CDR2 YYEKEE (reference sequence). The ends were cut back, 4 bases at V and 7 bases at J, with 17 bases in the middle. In DNA, the CDR3 is TGTGCCAGCAGCCCATCTCCAGGGGTGGGTGGCTACACCTTC. It codes for CASSPSPGVGGYTF.

The rearrangement uses TRBV5-6 and TRBJ2-1, with 10 bases lining up with TRBD2. V lost 1 base to trimming and J lost 10 bases; unmatched junction nucleotides: 8. This CDR3 region has 15 residues. Germline lookup yields CDR1 SGHDT and CDR2 YYEEEE. In DNA, the CDR3 is TGTGCCAGCAGCTTGTTCTTAGCGGGGGGCTGGGAGCAGTTCTTC. Encoded protein: CASSLFLAGGWEQFF.

This clonotype showed up many times. A read error may produce the germline difference seen at one junction end. This chain connects TRBV6-2 or TRBV6-3 to TRBJ2-4, with D possibly being TRBD2 (6 bases). The CDR3 length is 11 residues. The germline CDR1 and CDR2 sequences are MNHEY and SVGEGT. This CDR3 reads CASSQGTLPHF. CDR3 bases: TGTGCCAGCAGTCAAGGGACTCTCCCACACTTC.

This clonotype was seen many times. V usage is TRBV12-3 or TRBV12-4 and J usage is TRBJ2-4; the D gene is possibly TRBD1 (5 bases). CDR3 length: 15 residues. Trimming removed 6 bases at V and 0 bases at J, with 12 bases between. The DNA of the CDR3 is TGTGCCAGCAGCCCGAGACAGTTAGCCAAAAACATTCAGTACTTC. Residues: CASSPRQLAKNIQYF.

This chain connects TRBV7-8 to TRBJ1-2; D may be TRBD1 (5 bases). The CDR3 contains 15 residues. Germline V gene lookup returns CDR1 SGHVS and CDR2 FQNEAQ. Trimming removed 1 base from V and 4 bases from J, with 13 bases in between. The CDR3 is CASSLVGQGAYGYTF. As DNA, the CDR3 is TGTGCCAGCAGCTTAGTAGGACAAGGGGCCTATGGCTACACCTTC.

The rearrangement links TRBV3-1 to TRBJ1-2, with D unclear. Looked up from germline, CDR1 is LGHDT and CDR2 is YNNKEL (reference sequence). This CDR3 contains 14 residues. V was trimmed by 0 bases and J by 4 bases, leaving 9 bases between them. CDR3 in amino acids: CASSQDLGTYGYTF. In DNA, the CDR3 is TGTGCCAGCAGCCAAGATCTAGGTACCTATGGCTACACCTTC.

This clonotype was seen a handful of times. The DNA for the CDR3 is TGTGCCAGCAGCTTCAAGGACAGGGGCTATGGCTACACCTTC. It codes for CASSFKDRGYGYTF. This chain connects TRBV11-2 to TRBJ1-2, with 9 bases aligning to TRBD1. The CDR3 consists of 14 residues. Germline trimming cut 3 bases from V and 4 bases from J; bases unmatched to any gene: 3. From germline, CDR1 is SGHAT and CDR2 FQNNGV.

This clonotype was seen a handful of times. The J gene is TRBJ2-5, the V gene TRBV11-3; 12 bases are a match to TRBD2. This CDR3 contains 18 residues. Germline CDR1 SGHNT, CDR2 YENEEA. With 3 bases clipped from V and 5 bases from J, the junction kept 13 bases outside the gene matches. In DNA, the CDR3 is TGTGCCAGCAGCTTCGGGTCCCGACTAGCGGGGGATCCGGAGACCCAGTACTTC. This gives the protein CASSFGSRLAGDPETQYF.